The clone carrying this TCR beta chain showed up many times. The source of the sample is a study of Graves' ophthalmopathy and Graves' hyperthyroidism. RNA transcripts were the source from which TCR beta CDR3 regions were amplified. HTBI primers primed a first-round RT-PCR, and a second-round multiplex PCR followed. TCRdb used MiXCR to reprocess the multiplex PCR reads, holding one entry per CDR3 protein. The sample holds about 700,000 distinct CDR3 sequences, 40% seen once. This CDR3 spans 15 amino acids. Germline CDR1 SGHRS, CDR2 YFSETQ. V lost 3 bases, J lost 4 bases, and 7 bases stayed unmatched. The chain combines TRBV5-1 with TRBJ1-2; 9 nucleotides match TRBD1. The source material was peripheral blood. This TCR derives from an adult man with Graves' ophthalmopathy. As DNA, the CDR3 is TGCGCCAGCAGCTCAACAGGGGGCAATTTCTATGGCTACACCTTC. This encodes CASSSTGGNFYGYTF.